The 14 T cell receptor beta chains below come from one sample, sequenced in a study of cytomegalovirus exposure and HLA in healthy donors. The PCR made use of 60 Vbeta and 13 Jbeta primers. Only in-frame clones appear in the TCRdb table, and some are missing; sequencing was by immunoSEQ multiplex PCR. The sample holds about 140,000 clones, 70% to 80% seen once. Sequencing was performed on PBMCs. These TCRs come from a woman in her fifties or sixties in good health and CMV-seropositive.

The chain recombines TRBV5-5 with TRBJ1-1; D perhaps matches TRBD1 (5 bases). The germline gives CDR1 SGHKS, CDR2 YYEKEE (reference sequence). The CDR3 spans 12 residues. V lost 4 bases, J lost 10 bases, and 14 bases lay in between. This CDR3 reads CASSPVSGGAFF. In nucleotides, the CDR3 is TGTGCCAGCAGCCCTGTGTCCGGGGGAGCTTTCTTT. Full variable domain (rest looked up from reference TRBV5-5 and TRBJ1-1): DAGVTQSPTHLIKTRGQQVTLRCSPISGHKSVSWYQQVLGQGPQFIFQYYEKEERGRGNFPDRFSARQFPNYSSELNVNALLLGDSALYLCASSPVSGGAFFGQGTRLTVV.

As DNA, the CDR3 is TGTGCCAGCAGGGACCCCGGGACAGGATACTCTGGGGCCAACGTCCTGACTTTC. Encoded protein: CASRDPGTGYSGANVLTF. The rearrangement links TRBV2 to TRBJ2-6, with 8 nucleotides matching TRBD1. Germline CDR1 SNHLY, CDR2 FYNNEI. This CDR3 spans 18 amino acids. V gave up 6 bases and J gave up 0 bases; unmatched junction bases: 10.

The CDR3 is CASSVGLYSGNTIYF. The CDR3 DNA reads TGTGCCAGCAGCGTTGGCCTGTACTCTGGAAACACCATATATTTT. V and J are TRBV5-4 and TRBJ1-3; D is uncertain. The CDR3 consists of 15 residues. In germline, CDR1 is SGHNT, CDR2 YYREEE (reference sequence). The V and J ends lost 4 bases and 0 bases respectively, with 11 bases between them.

This clone turned up a few times. The chain has TRBV19 and TRBJ2-2, with TRBD1 matching over 9 bases. The V gene's germline CDR1 is LNHDA and CDR2 SQIVND (reference sequence). J was trimmed by 5 bases and V by 6 bases; bases with no gene match: 4. CDR3 length: 14 residues. The CDR3 coding sequence is TGTGCCAGTAGACCGGGACAGGGTACCGGGGAGCTGTTTTTT. It codes for CASRPGQGTGELFF.

The CDR3 DNA reads TGTGCCAGCTCACCAACGGGACCTAGCGACGGGGGTGAAAAACTGTTTTTT. Translating gives CASSPTGPSDGGEKLFF. The chain joins TRBV18 to TRBJ1-4; TRBD1 might be the D (5 bases). Germline V lookup: CDR1 KGHSH, CDR2 LQKENI. V lost 2 bases, J lost 7 bases, and 20 bases lay in between. This CDR3 is built from 17 residues. The full variable domain, its missing parts supplied by reference TRBV18 and TRBJ1-4, is NAGVMQNPRHLVRRRGQEARLRCSPMKGHSHVYWYRQLPEEGLKFMVYLQKENIIDESGMPKERFSAEFPKEGPSILRIQQVVRGDSAAYFCASSPTGPSDGGEKLFFGSGTQLSVL.

This clone has only a few counts. V gene TRBV11-2 combines with J gene TRBJ2-3; 11 positions match TRBD2. There are 16 residues in the CDR3. Per germline, CDR1 SGHAT and CDR2 FQNNGV. V shed 5 bases and J 2 bases; nucleotides not matched to a gene: 6. CDR3 residues: CASSAISGGDTDTQYF. CDR3 in DNA: TGTGCCAGCAGCGCGATTAGCGGGGGGGACACAGATACGCAGTATTTT. Full variable domain (outside the CDR3, taken from reference TRBV11-2 and TRBJ2-3): EAGVAQSPRYKIIEKRQSVAFWCNPISGHATLYWYQQILGQGPKLLIQFQNNGVVDDSQLPKDRFSAERLKGVDSTLKIQPAKLEDSAVYLCASSAISGGDTDTQYFGPGTRLTVL.

V usage is TRBV5-1 and J usage is TRBJ1-2; 7 bases are a match to TRBD1. This CDR3 contains 15 residues. Per germline, CDR1 SGHRS and CDR2 YFSETQ. V lost 1 base, J lost 6 bases, and 9 bases stayed unmatched. In DNA, the CDR3 is TGCGCCAGCAGCTTGACAGGGGAGGCCCGGAATGGCTACACCTTC. This codes for CASSLTGEARNGYTF.

The V and J genes are TRBV6-4 and TRBJ2-3; D gene uncertain. Germline loops: CDR1 MRHNA, CDR2 SNTAGT. The V and J ends lost 2 bases and 8 bases respectively, with 11 bases between them. This CDR3 is built from 13 residues. CDR3 sequence reads: CASSDTLMATQYF. The CDR3 nucleotides are TGTGCCAGCAGTGACACACTAATGGCTACGCAGTATTTT.

The J gene is TRBJ1-2, the V gene TRBV10-2; TRBD1 matches 7 bases. Unmatched junction bases numbered 2, after V lost 3 bases and J lost 4 bases. Per germline, CDR1 WSHSY and CDR2 SAAADI. The CDR3 is 13 residues long. The CDR3 region is CASSDGTVYGYTF. The CDR3 bases are TGCGCCAGCAGTGACGGGACAGTCTATGGCTACACCTTC.

The chain combines TRBV9 with TRBJ1-2, with D uncertain. CDR1 and CDR2 from the germline V gene are SGDLS and YYNGEE. V was trimmed by 3 bases and J by 3 bases, leaving 12 bases between them. The CDR3 is made up of 14 amino acids. The CDR3 is CASSGERVYYGYTF. The CDR3 nucleotides are TGTGCCAGCAGCGGAGAAAGAGTGTACTATGGCTACACCTTC.

This clone was seen a handful of times. V usage is TRBV10-3 and J usage is TRBJ1-6; 8 positions agree with TRBD1. V lost 0 bases and J lost 7; bases outside the gene matches: 2. There are 15 residues in the CDR3. Germline lookup yields CDR1 ENHRY and CDR2 SYGVKD. Here the CDR3 DNA reads TGTGCCATCAGTGAGTCTCCAGGGGGCAATTCACCCCTCCACTTT. This sequence encodes CAISESPGGNSPLHF.

This clone has just one count. V and J are TRBV4-3 and TRBJ1-4; D possibly corresponds to TRBD1 (6 bases). Germline V gene lookup returns CDR1 LGHNA and CDR2 YSLEER. CDR3 length: 16 residues. V was cut by 0 bases and J by 8 bases, with 16 bases left in between. As DNA, the CDR3 is TGCGCCAGCAGCCAAGAGTTCAGGGGCACGGGGGAAAAACTGTTTTTT. This codes for CASSQEFRGTGEKLFF.

Only a few counts were recorded for this clone. The chain is built from TRBV5-1 and TRBJ2-7, with D possibly being TRBD2 (5 bases). This CDR3 is 16 amino acids long. V lost 2 bases, J lost 3 bases, and 18 bases lay in between. In germline, CDR1 is SGHRS, CDR2 YFSETQ. The CDR3 DNA reads as TGCGCCAGCAGCTTTTTGTACAGCCCGGGAAACTACGAGCAGTACTTC. Amino acids: CASSFLYSPGNYEQYF. The full variable domain, completed using reference TRBV5-1 and TRBJ2-7, is KAGVTQTPRYLIKTRGQQVTLSCSPISGHRSVSWYQQTPGQGLQFLFEYFSETQRNKGNFPGRFSGRQFSNSRSEMNVSTLELGDSALYLCASSFLYSPGNYEQYFGPGTRLTVT.

This rearrangement joins TRBV19 to TRBJ1-5, with 11 bases aligning to TRBD1. Per germline, CDR1 LNHDA and CDR2 SQIVND (reference sequence). The CDR3 totals 17 residues. Germline trimming cut 8 bases from V and 3 bases from J; bases unmatched to any gene: 12. CDR3 region: CASDPSGTGGLNQPQHF. CDR3 in DNA: TGTGCCAGTGACCCCTCTGGGACAGGGGGTCTCAATCAGCCCCAGCATTTT.